The clone carrying this T cell receptor beta chain was seen at least ten times. Its matching antigen is unknown. This specimen comes from a study of T-cell reconstitution after alpha-beta-depleted transplantation in children. Study-wide findings and caveats: After transplant, high TCRbeta diversity at day 60 in some patients arose from surviving recipient T cells and thymic progenitors. In patients about two months after transplant, alpha-beta T cells reportedly arose from several hundred expanded graft clones. When one year had passed after transplant, most T-cell counts and diversity came from newly produced T cells.

The V gene lost 7 bases and the J gene lost 8 bases, with 18 bases spanning the gap. CDR3 length: 14 amino acids. It was with unique molecular identifiers that the TCRbeta library was prepared. TCRdb reprocessed the PCR reads with MiXCR, giving one entry per CDR3 protein. The repertoire holds about 260,000 distinct CDR3 sequences, with around 8% as singletons. V usage is TRBV12-3 or TRBV12-4 and J usage is TRBJ2-1; the D gene could be TRBD1 or TRBD2 (5 bases each). The sample consisted of PBMCs, mostly from graft donor cells, taken 180 days after TCRalphabeta/CD19-depleted stem cell transplant. The TCR was taken from a male patient aged 10-17 years who had a stem cell transplant for acute lymphoblastic leukemia, so the T cells may come from the graft donor. Written as DNA, the CDR3 is TGTGCCAGCACCTGGGGCGAGAAGGGAGATGAGCAGTTCTTC. This encodes CASTWGEKGDEQFF.